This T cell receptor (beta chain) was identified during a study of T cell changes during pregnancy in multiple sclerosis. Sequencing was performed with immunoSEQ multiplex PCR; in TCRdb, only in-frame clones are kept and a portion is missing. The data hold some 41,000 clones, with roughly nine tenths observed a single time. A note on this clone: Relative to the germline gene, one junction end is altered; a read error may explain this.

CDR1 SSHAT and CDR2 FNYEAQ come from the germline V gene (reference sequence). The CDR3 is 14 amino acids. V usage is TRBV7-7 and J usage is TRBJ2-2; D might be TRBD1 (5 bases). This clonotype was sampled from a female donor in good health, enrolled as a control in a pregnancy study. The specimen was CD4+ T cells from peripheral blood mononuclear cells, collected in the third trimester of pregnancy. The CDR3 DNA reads TGTGCTAGCAGCTTCGACAGAACCACCGGGGAGCTGTTTTTT. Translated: CASSFDRTTGELFF.